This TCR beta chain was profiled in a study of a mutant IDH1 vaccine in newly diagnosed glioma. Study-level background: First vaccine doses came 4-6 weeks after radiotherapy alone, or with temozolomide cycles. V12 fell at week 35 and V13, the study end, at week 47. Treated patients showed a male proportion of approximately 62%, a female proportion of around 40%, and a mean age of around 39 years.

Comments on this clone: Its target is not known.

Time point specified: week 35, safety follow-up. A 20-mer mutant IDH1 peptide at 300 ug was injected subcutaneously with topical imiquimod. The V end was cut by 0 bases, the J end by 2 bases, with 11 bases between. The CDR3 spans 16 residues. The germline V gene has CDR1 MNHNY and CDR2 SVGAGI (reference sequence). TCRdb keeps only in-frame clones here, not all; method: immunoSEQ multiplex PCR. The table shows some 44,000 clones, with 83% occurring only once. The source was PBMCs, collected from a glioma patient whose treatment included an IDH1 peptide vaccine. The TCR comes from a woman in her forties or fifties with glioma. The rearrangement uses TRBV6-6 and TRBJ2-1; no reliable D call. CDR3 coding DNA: TGTGCCAGCAGTTACTCGCTGGGTGGGACCTACAATGAGCAGTTCTTC. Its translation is CASSYSLGGTYNEQFF.